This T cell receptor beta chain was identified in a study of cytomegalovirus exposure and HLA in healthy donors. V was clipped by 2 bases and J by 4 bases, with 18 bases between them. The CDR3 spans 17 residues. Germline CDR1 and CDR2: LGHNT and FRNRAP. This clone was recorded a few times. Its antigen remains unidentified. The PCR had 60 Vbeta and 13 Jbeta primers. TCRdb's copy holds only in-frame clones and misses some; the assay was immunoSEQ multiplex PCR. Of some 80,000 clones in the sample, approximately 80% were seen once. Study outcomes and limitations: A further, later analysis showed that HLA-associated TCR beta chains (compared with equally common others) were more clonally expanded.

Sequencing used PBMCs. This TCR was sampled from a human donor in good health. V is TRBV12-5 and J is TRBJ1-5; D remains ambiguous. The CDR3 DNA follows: TGTGCTAGTGGTTTGAAGTCTTTGGAGCGGGCGAATCAGCCCCAGCATTTT. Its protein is CASGLKSLERANQPQHF.